The subject of this entry is one T cell receptor (beta chain). Its antigen has not been determined. Base-call qualities are not available, and no considerably larger clone is one nucleotide away. This record belongs to a study of T cells in Graves' hyperthyroidism and ophthalmopathy (dated 2019 in TCRdb). Describing the broader study: Peripheral blood was sampled at the time of initial diagnosis, prior to any treatment. Thyroid tissue and blood T-cell repertoires from six Graves' hyperthyroidism patients were also compared in the study. After sampling, hyperthyroidism patients received methimazole starting at 30 mg daily, and ophthalmopathy patients received high-dose intravenous methylprednisolone. To identify TCR V-J signatures that set the groups apart, the researchers used a discovery cohort of 100 patients, made up of roughly 40 with Graves' ophthalmopathy and about 55 with stable Graves' hyperthyroidism. Prospective prediction of ophthalmopathy was tested in an independent validation cohort of fewer than 20 hyperthyroidism patients and 17 patients who later progressed to ophthalmopathy. The paper describes TCR Vbeta CDR3 sequencing of 120 to 150 peripheral blood samples, made up of 43 ophthalmopathy patients, some 80 hyperthyroidism patients and some 17 progressor patients. The approximately 100 discovery patients were divided at random into training and test sets in a 7:3 ratio. General conclusions and limits of the study: No statistical method was used to fix the sample size in advance, and group allocation was not hidden from the investigators. In cross-validation, a model built on a 13 V-J signature told ophthalmopathy apart from stable hyperthyroidism with roughly 87% sensitivity and roughly 83% specificity, and in testing the same model reached 80%/75%. In validation, the model predicted progression to ophthalmopathy a median of about 6 months before onset, with roughly 70% sensitivity and roughly 79% specificity. Most expanded thyroid clonotypes (frequency above 0.001) were also detected in blood, a finding suggesting that blood repertoires may reflect thyroid immune responses.

The hyperthyroidism patients were between 18 and 65 years old and newly diagnosed, with a disease duration of less than 2 months. Exclusion was applied to patients with uncontrolled infections, other autoimmune diseases, pregnancy or lactation. Diagnoses were based on clinical symptoms, serum thyroxine and TRAb, thyroid ultrasound and orbital computed tomography. Blood from progressor patients was collected at the time of first diagnosis with hyperthyroidism, before any ophthalmopathy symptoms had appeared. PBMCs were separated from roughly 10 ml of fresh peripheral blood using Ficoll-Paque density gradient centrifugation. Progressor patients were defined as those initially diagnosed with Graves' hyperthyroidism in whom ophthalmopathy developed during follow-up. Trizol reagent was used to extract total RNA, and RNA quality was then checked on an Agilent 2100 Bioanalyzer. Amplification of TCR beta CDR3 regions was carried out from RNA transcripts. The first round of RT-PCR for the TCR CDR3 was performed with the HTBI primer set and the Qiagen OneStep RT-PCR kit. Libraries were constructed in a second round of multiplex PCR, after which size selection and purification were carried out. Sequencing of the libraries was done on an Illumina HiSeq2000 using paired-end 100 bp reads. On the study's bioinformatics: Raw data were processed with SOAPnuke, discarding reads with adapters, uncalled bases, mean Phred below 15, or no exact constant-primer or identifier match. COPE v1.2.5 was used to merge high-quality paired reads, and clonotypes were defined as unique nucleotide sequences. MiTCR v1.1 was used to align clonotypes to the IMGT TRBV, TRBD and TRBJ reference segments. Only V-J combinations with frequency above 0.0001, covering approximately 99% of repertoires, were analysed. The TCS score was defined as the ratio of F50 (clonal expansion) to E x V (chaos), calculated using BLOSUM62-based TCRdist between CDR3 peptides within each V-J. Welch's t-statistics and random forest reduced roughly 540 V-J features to about 13, which were used in a naive Bayes classifier (R e1071). The public reads were reprocessed in TCRdb via fastp at Q25 and MiXCR, keeping in-frame beta chains. Rows with one shared CDR3 protein collapse into an entry with the most common genes and DNA. The V and J calls were determined by TCRdb, not by the authors. The sample contains approximately 720,000 distinct CDR3 sequences, roughly a sixth of them found a single time. Of the sample, 16% is held by the ten largest clones.

This clonotype originated in a woman aged 45 to 65 with Graves' hyperthyroidism that later progressed to Graves' ophthalmopathy. Sequencing was performed on blood.

The CDR3 region reads CASSYSRVESPLHF. In nucleotide form, the sequence is TGTGCCAGCAGTTACTCCAGGGTAGAATCACCCCTCCACTTT. The rearrangement combines TRBV6-2 or TRBV6-3 with TRBJ1-6; TRBD1 is possibly the D segment (5 matching bases). V is reduced by 0 bases and J by 10 bases, leaving a spacing of 10 bases between them. The germline V gene specifies MNHEY as CDR1 and SVGEGT as CDR2. Including the terminal cysteine and phenylalanine, the CDR3 comprises 14 residues. The retained sequence is limited to the CDR3, 42 bases, with the frame set at the first base.